The 29 T cell receptor beta chains in this list originate from one sample, sequenced in a study of blood T cell repertoires in COVID-19. Libraries were prepared by immunoSEQ multiplex PCR; TCRdb keeps only in-frame clonotypes and omits some of them. The sample comprises under 250,000 clones, approximately 86% of which are singletons, and 1.6% rests with the top ten. Sequences were obtained from peripheral blood. The receptors were sampled from a woman in her sixties who had recovered from COVID-19.

J is TRBJ1-2 and V is TRBV9; 9 bases line up with TRBD1. In germline, CDR1 is SGDLS, CDR2 YYNGEE. There are 14 residues in the CDR3. Trimming removed 3 bases from V and 5 bases from J; junction bases left unmatched: 5. CDR3 sequence (DNA): TGTGCCAGCAGCGGGTGGGACAGGGTATATGGCTACACCTTC. This sequence encodes CASSGWDRVYGYTF.

The rearrangement joins TRBV5-1 to TRBJ1-6; D perhaps matches TRBD1 (5 bases). The length of the CDR3 is 16 residues. Trimming removed 0 bases from V and 9 bases from J, with 16 bases in between. In germline, CDR1 is SGHRS, CDR2 YFSETQ. The CDR3 sequence: CASSLELGGSGSPLHF. Written as DNA, the CDR3 is TGCGCCAGCAGCTTGGAGTTGGGGGGTTCTGGTTCACCCCTCCACTTT. Variable domain in full (rest from reference TRBV5-1 and TRBJ1-6): KAGVTQTPRYLIKTRGQQVTLSCSPISGHRSVSWYQQTPGQGLQFLFEYFSETQRNKGNFPGRFSGRQFSNSRSEMNVSTLELGDSALYLCASSLELGGSGSPLHFGNGTRLTVT.

This chain joins TRBV7-9 and TRBJ1-6; possible D gene TRBD1, 5 bases. Germline V gives CDR1 SEHNR, CDR2 FQNEAQ (reference sequence). The V end was cut by 1 base, the J end by 6 bases, with 19 bases between. This CDR3 is built from 18 residues. The CDR3 loop is CASSLVQDPTLLNSPLHF. DNA for the CDR3: TGTGCCAGCAGCTTAGTACAGGACCCTACTCTCCTTAATTCACCCCTCCACTTT.

The chain uses TRBV9 and TRBJ1-2; TRBD1 matches 9 bases. With 1 base clipped from V and 5 bases from J, the junction kept 18 bases outside the gene matches. The length of the CDR3 is 19 residues. Germline V lookup: CDR1 SGDLS, CDR2 YYNGEE. The CDR3 bases are TGTGCCAGCAGCGTACCCACCAACGCTCCCCCGGGACAGGGATATGGCTACACCTTC. Translating gives CASSVPTNAPPGQGYGYTF.

This clone appeared once. This sequence joins TRBV5-4 and TRBJ2-3; 10 bases align to TRBD2. CDR3 length: 18 residues. The J segment lost 5 bases and the V segment lost 4 bases, leaving 16 bases of the junction unmatched. Germline values: CDR1 SGHNT, CDR2 YYREEE (reference sequence). CDR3 sequence: CASSPGGSGGAQGDTQYF. CDR3 coding DNA: TGTGCCAGCAGCCCCGGGGGAAGCGGGGGGGCCCAAGGAGATACGCAGTATTTT. Full variable domain (missing parts from reference TRBV5-4 and TRBJ2-3): ETGVTQSPTHLIKTRGQQVTLRCSSQSGHNTVSWYQQALGQGPQFIFQYYREEENGRGNFPPRFSGLQFPNYSSELNVNALELDDSALYLCASSPGGSGGAQGDTQYFGPGTRLTVL.

The gene calls are TRBV7-2 and TRBJ2-7; TRBD1 matches 10 bases. Germline CDR1 reads SGHTA; CDR2 reads FQGNSA. V gave up 6 bases and J gave up 3 bases; unmatched junction bases: 11. The CDR3 runs to 16 residues. This CDR3 is CASSLTGTGEDYEQYF. The CDR3 DNA reads as TGTGCCAGCAGTCTCACGGGGACAGGGGAAGACTACGAGCAGTACTTC.

This sequence joins TRBV5-1 and TRBJ1-2; D not resolved. V lost 0 bases, J lost 4 bases, and 13 bases lay in between. CDR3 size: 15 residues. Germline V gene data show CDR1 as SGHRS and CDR2 as YFSETQ. CDR3 sequence: CASSLEGVGSYGYTF. The CDR3 coding sequence is TGCGCCAGCAGCTTGGAGGGCGTGGGGAGCTATGGCTACACCTTC.

The chain combines TRBV6-1 with TRBJ1-2; TRBD1 agrees at 7 bases. The CDR3 contains 17 residues. Losses at the gene ends were 3 bases for V and 5 bases for J; bases not matched to a gene: 15. Germline V gene sequence: CDR1 MNHNS, CDR2 SASEGT. The CDR3 spells CASSDPTSRGGRYGYTF. For the CDR3, the DNA is TGTGCCAGCAGTGATCCGACCTCAAGAGGGGGCAGGTATGGCTACACCTTC.

The chain has TRBV28 and TRBJ1-2, with a possible D match to TRBD1 (6 bases). Trimming cost V 5 bases and J 6 bases, with 25 bases left between them. Per germline, CDR1 MDHEN and CDR2 SYDVKM. The CDR3 runs to 17 residues. The CDR3 here is CASSLSLIKQGGDGYTF. The CDR3 DNA is TGTGCCAGCAGTCTATCTTTAATAAAACAGGGTGGGGATGGCTACACCTTC.

This rearrangement joins TRBV27 to TRBJ2-2; tentative D call: TRBD2 (5 bases). Trimming stripped 1 base from V and 1 base from J, with 13 bases between. The length of the CDR3 is 17 residues. CDR1 and CDR2 from the germline V gene are MNHEY and SMNVEV (reference sequence). The CDR3 nucleotides are TGTGCCAGCAGTTTATACGGGGTTCGGCTGAACACCGGGGAGCTGTTTTTT. Its protein is CASSLYGVRLNTGELFF.

The rearrangement links TRBV6-5 to TRBJ1-2; D not certain. This CDR3 contains 11 residues. The germline CDR1 and CDR2 sequences are MNHEY and SVGAGI. Trimming stripped 6 bases from V and 4 bases from J, with 6 bases between. CDR3 amino acids: CASRTGYGYTF. The CDR3 DNA is TGTGCCAGCAGAACGGGCTATGGCTACACCTTC.

The CDR3 DNA follows: TGTGCCAGCGAGGGCTCTGGAAACACCATATATTTT. Translated, it gives CASEGSGNTIYF. The J gene is TRBJ1-3, the V gene TRBV6-5; unclear D gene. The V end was cut by 8 bases, the J end by 0 bases, with 5 bases between. Germline values: CDR1 MNHEY, CDR2 SVGAGI. This CDR3 is built from 12 residues.

The gene calls are TRBV7-3 and TRBJ2-7; D remains ambiguous. CDR1 is SGHTA and CDR2 is FQGTGA in the germline V gene. The V and J ends lost 3 bases and 2 bases respectively, with 17 bases between them. CDR3 length: 16 residues. As DNA, the CDR3 is TGTGCCAGCAGCTTCCAAGTGCGCATCCTTACCTACGAGCAGTACTTC. This gives the protein CASSFQVRILTYEQYF.

The V and J genes are TRBV7-9 and TRBJ2-7; D is possibly TRBD1 (5 bases). V was shortened by 5 bases and J by 0 bases, with 14 bases between the two germline ends. The germline V gene has CDR1 SEHNR and CDR2 FQNEAQ (reference sequence). The CDR3 is made up of 15 amino acids. This CDR3 reads CASSPRVGASYEQYF. The CDR3 DNA follows: TGTGCCAGCAGCCCACGGGTAGGGGCCTCCTACGAGCAGTACTTC.

This chain joins TRBV5-1 and TRBJ2-1, with 8 nucleotides matching TRBD2. The CDR3 runs to 16 residues. Germline CDR1 is SGHRS and CDR2 is YFSETQ. V lost 4 bases, J lost 3 bases, and 9 bases stayed unmatched. CDR3 loop: CASSEVAGTSYNEQFF. The CDR3 nucleotides read TGCGCCAGCAGCGAGGTGGCGGGGACTAGCTACAATGAGCAGTTCTTC.

The V call is TRBV6-5, the J call TRBJ2-7; TRBD2 agrees at 9 bases. Unmatched junction bases numbered 7, after V lost 0 bases and J lost 4 bases. Germline V lookup: CDR1 MNHEY, CDR2 SVGAGI. The length of the CDR3 is 16 residues. CDR3 nucleotides: TGTGCCAGCAGTTACTCGGCTAGCGGGGTACCGTACGAGCAGTACTTC. This gives the protein CASSYSASGVPYEQYF.

The rearrangement joins TRBV4-2 to TRBJ1-5; TRBD1 agrees at 10 bases. CDR1 and CDR2 (germline): LGHNA, YNFKEQ. The CDR3 contains 17 residues. Unmatched junction bases numbered 8, after V lost 0 bases and J lost 6 bases. CDR3: CASSQEGRGQGFQPQHF. DNA of the CDR3: TGTGCCAGCAGCCAAGAGGGAAGGGGACAGGGGTTTCAGCCCCAGCATTTT.

This chain joins TRBV19 and TRBJ2-5, with 8 bases aligning to TRBD1. The CDR3 length is 13 residues. Germline V gene sequence: CDR1 LNHDA, CDR2 SQIVND (reference sequence). The V gene end was trimmed by 5 bases and the J gene end by 4 bases; junction bases not matched to a gene: 3. CDR3 loop: CASSADRGETQYF. CDR3 nucleotides: TGTGCCAGTAGTGCCGACAGGGGAGAGACCCAGTACTTC.

The rearrangement uses TRBV5-6 and TRBJ2-5, with 8 bases lining up with TRBD2. The CDR3 sequence is 17 residues long. V was pared by 6 bases and J by 6 bases, with 19 bases of the junction left unmatched. From germline, CDR1 is SGHDT and CDR2 YYEEEE. This CDR3 reads CASTVGGGGGILQTQYF. The CDR3, as DNA: TGTGCCAGCACCGTTGGAGGAGGCGGGGGGATTTTGCAGACCCAGTACTTC.

This chain connects TRBV11-3 to TRBJ2-7; possibly TRBD1 for D (5 bases). V was pared by 6 bases and J by 6 bases, with 12 bases between. The germline V gene has CDR1 SGHNT and CDR2 YENEEA. CDR3 length: 12 amino acids. The CDR3 spells CASSPGFGEQYF. The CDR3 DNA reads as TGTGCCAGCAGTCCAGGGTTCGGCGAGCAGTACTTC. Together with reference TRBV11-3 and TRBJ2-7, the CDR3 gives the full variable domain: EAGVVQSPRYKIIEKKQPVAFWCNPISGHNTLYWYLQNLGQGPELLIRYENEEAVDDSQLPKDRFSAERLKGVDSTLKIQPAELGDSAVYLCASSPGFGEQYFGPGTRLTVT.

This clone was observed a few times. This chain connects TRBV3-1 (or the pseudogene TRBV3-2) to TRBJ2-5, with D uncertain. Germline V gives CDR1 LGHDT, CDR2 YNNKEL (reference sequence). V was clipped by 0 bases and J by 5 bases, with 7 bases between them. The CDR3 loop spans 13 amino acids. DNA for the CDR3: TGTGCCAGCAGCCAAGAACTTCGGGAGACCCAGTACTTC. Translating gives CASSQELRETQYF.

The V gene is TRBV28, the J gene TRBJ2-5; 8 nucleotides match TRBD2. CDR3 length: 15 amino acids. Germline loops: CDR1 MDHEN, CDR2 SYDVKM. The V and J ends lost 3 bases and 4 bases, in that order; junction bases with no gene match: 7. DNA of the CDR3: TGTGCCAGCAGTTTTTCGACAGCGGGGGCAGAGACCCAGTACTTC. This sequence encodes CASSFSTAGAETQYF.

The chain is built from TRBV5-1 and TRBJ2-7, with a weak D call TRBD1 (7 bases). V was trimmed by 4 bases and J by 7 bases, leaving 18 bases between them. The CDR3 runs to 14 residues. Germline V gene data show CDR1 as SGHRS and CDR2 as YFSETQ. The CDR3 is CASSGGGSRYEQYF. In DNA form, the CDR3 reads TGCGCCAGCAGCGGAGGGGGCTCGAGGTATGAGCAGTACTTC.

The V call is TRBV28, the J call TRBJ2-5; tentatively, D is TRBD2 (6 bases). The CDR3 consists of 15 residues. Germline V gives CDR1 MDHEN, CDR2 SYDVKM. V lost 4 bases and J 5 bases, leaving 17 bases between the germline ends. The chain's CDR3 is CASSSLTGLSETQYF. In DNA, the CDR3 is TGTGCCAGCAGTTCCTTGACGGGACTTTCGGAGACCCAGTACTTC.

The chain employs TRBV9 and TRBJ2-4; perhaps TRBD1 as D (6 bases). Germline V gives CDR1 SGDLS, CDR2 YYNGEE. The CDR3 covers 14 residues. The ends were cut back, 4 bases at V and 1 base at J, with 9 bases in the middle. The CDR3 DNA is TGTGCCAGCAGCACAGGGTTGGCCAAAAACATTCAGTACTTC. This codes for CASSTGLAKNIQYF.

This sequence joins TRBV21-1 and TRBJ2-4; TRBD2 is the table's D call and was not checked against the DNA. TRBV21-1 is recorded as a pseudogene. This CDR3 spans 18 amino acids. The CDR3 protein is CASLALAGGPRAKNIQYF. The CDR3 DNA sequence: TGTGCCAGCCTGGCGCTAGCGGGGGGGCCGCGAGCCAAAAACATTCAGTACTTC.

The chain links TRBV19 to TRBJ2-1; 7 nucleotides agree with TRBD1. CDR3 length equals 13 residues. CDR1 is LNHDA and CDR2 is SQIVND in the germline V gene (reference sequence). V was clipped by 11 bases and J by 0 bases; unmatched bases: 4. CDR3 coding DNA: TGTGCCTGCACAGGGGTCTCCTACAATGAGCAGTTCTTC. The encoded protein is CACTGVSYNEQFF.

J is TRBJ2-1 and V is TRBV15, with TRBD2 as a possible D gene (6 bases). The germline gives CDR1 LNHNV, CDR2 YYDKDF (reference sequence). V lost 10 bases and J 6 bases, leaving 19 bases between the germline ends. This CDR3 comprises 14 residues. CDR3: CASQGLLEGNEQFF. The CDR3 DNA follows: TGTGCCAGCCAGGGACTCCTAGAGGGCAATGAGCAGTTCTTC.

The chain uses TRBV23-1 and TRBJ1-2; TRBD1 matches at 11 bases. TRBV23-1 is classed as an ORF, of uncertain function. J gave up 7 bases and V 4 bases, and 2 bases lay outside the gene matches. The CDR3 runs 13 residues. The CDR3 protein is CASSRTGGCGYTF. The DNA of the CDR3 is TGCGCCAGCAGTCGGACAGGGGGCTGTGGCTACACCTTC.